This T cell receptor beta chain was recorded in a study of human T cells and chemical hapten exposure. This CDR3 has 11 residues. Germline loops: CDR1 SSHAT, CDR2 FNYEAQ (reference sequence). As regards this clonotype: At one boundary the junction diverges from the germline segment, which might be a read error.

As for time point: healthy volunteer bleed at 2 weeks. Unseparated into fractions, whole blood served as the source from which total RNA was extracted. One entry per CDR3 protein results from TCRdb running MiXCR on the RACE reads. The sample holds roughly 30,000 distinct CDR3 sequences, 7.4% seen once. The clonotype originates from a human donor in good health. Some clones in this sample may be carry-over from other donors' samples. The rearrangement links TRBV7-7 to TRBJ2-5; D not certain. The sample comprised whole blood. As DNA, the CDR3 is TGTGCTAGCAGCTCAGGAGAGACCCAGTACTTC. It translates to CASSSGETQYF.